What follows are 9 T cell receptor beta chains derived from one specimen sequenced in a study of cytomegalovirus exposure and HLA in healthy donors. The PCR contained 60 Vbeta and 13 Jbeta primers. TCRdb keeps only in-frame clones here, not all; method: immunoSEQ multiplex PCR. The table lists under 200,000 clones, 68% of them singletons. The specimen was PBMCs. These receptors were obtained from a man aged 45 to 65 in good health and CMV-seronegative.

The rearrangement uses TRBV5-1 and TRBJ2-7; possible D gene TRBD1, 5 bases. CDR1 and CDR2 from the germline V gene are SGHRS and YFSETQ. The V end lost 0 bases, the J end lost 7 bases, and 17 bases lay between the germline ends. The CDR3 covers 15 residues. The CDR3 loop is CASSLVGRAPMEQYF. The CDR3 bases are TGCGCCAGCAGCTTGGTGGGCAGGGCACCTATGGAGCAGTACTTC.

The chain links TRBV6-5 to TRBJ1-2; perhaps TRBD1 as D (5 bases). Trimming took off 4 bases at V and 7 bases at J, with 13 bases between the two ends. This CDR3 region has 13 residues. Germline CDR1 MNHEY, CDR2 SVGAGI. The CDR3 region has the DNA TGTGCCAGCAGTTGGCAGGGCATTAGTGGCTACACCTTC. Its protein is CASSWQGISGYTF.

J is TRBJ1-1 and V is TRBV5-1; D ambiguous. V lost 0 bases and J 4 bases, leaving 7 bases between the germline ends. Germline V gene data show CDR1 as SGHRS and CDR2 as YFSETQ. The CDR3 sequence is 13 residues long. The CDR3 reads CASSLGLGTEAFF. CDR3 nucleotides: TGCGCCAGCAGCTTGGGACTGGGCACTGAAGCTTTCTTT.

V usage is TRBV6-1 and J usage is TRBJ1-5; 9 bases align to TRBD1. Germline V gene sequence: CDR1 MNHNS, CDR2 SASEGT. CDR3 length equals 15 residues. The V gene end was trimmed by 4 bases and the J gene end by 5 bases; junction bases not matched to a gene: 6. CDR3 bases: TGTGCCAGCAGTGTGCCGGACAGGGGTTATCAGCCCCAGCATTTT. It yields the protein CASSVPDRGYQPQHF.

In this sample, this clone turned up once. The chain joins TRBV29-1 to TRBJ1-4, with a weak D call TRBD1 (5 bases). This CDR3 is built from 13 residues. Looked up from germline, CDR1 is SQVTM and CDR2 is ANQGSEA. The germline V and J ends were trimmed by 0 bases and 7 bases, with 9 bases remaining between them. The CDR3 loop reads CSVEDRGTEKLFF. CDR3 nucleotide sequence: TGCAGCGTTGAAGATCGGGGGACTGAAAAACTGTTTTTT. Supplemented by reference TRBV29-1 and TRBJ1-4, the full variable domain reads SAVISQKPSRDICQRGTSLTIQCQVDSQVTMMFWYRQQPGQSLTLIATANQGSEATYESGFVIDKFPISRPNLTFSTLTVSNMSPEDSSIYLCSVEDRGTEKLFFGSGTQLSVL.

This clone was found a few times. This chain connects TRBV6-5 to TRBJ1-1, with D uncertain. The V end was cut by 0 bases, the J end by 4 bases, with 6 bases between. CDR1 and CDR2 from the germline V gene are MNHEY and SVGAGI. The CDR3 length is 13 residues. Here the CDR3 reads CASSYSTGTEAFF. CDR3 sequence (DNA): TGTGCCAGCAGTTACTCGACGGGCACTGAAGCTTTCTTT.

CDR3 protein: CASSRTSGTGISNEKLFF. As DNA, the CDR3 is TGTGCCAGCAGCCGGACGAGCGGGACAGGTATTTCTAATGAAAAACTGTTTTTT. The rearrangement joins TRBV4-2 to TRBJ1-4; TRBD1 matches 8 bases. With 4 bases clipped from V and 3 bases from J, the junction kept 13 bases outside the gene matches. Germline lookup yields CDR1 LGHNA and CDR2 YNFKEQ. The CDR3 sequence is 18 residues long.

This chain joins TRBV7-2 and TRBJ1-1; D is possibly TRBD1 (5 bases). Trimming stripped 7 bases from V and 3 bases from J, with 21 bases between. Germline values: CDR1 SGHTA, CDR2 FQGNSA. The CDR3 consists of 16 residues. The CDR3 loop reads CASTQFRGAGDTEAFF. The CDR3 coding sequence is TGTGCCAGCACCCAATTCCGAGGCGCGGGGGACACTGAAGCTTTCTTT. The full variable domain, rest sourced from reference TRBV7-2 and TRBJ1-1, is GAGVSQSPSNKVTEKGKDVELRCDPISGHTALYWYRQSLGQGLEFLIYFQGNSAPDKSGLPSDRFSAERTGGSVSTLTIQRTQQEDSAVYLCASTQFRGAGDTEAFFGQGTRLTVV.

V gene TRBV6-5 combines with J gene TRBJ2-7, with TRBD1 as a possible D gene (5 bases). CDR1 and CDR2 (germline): MNHEY, SVGAGI. V lost 0 bases and J lost 7, with 19 bases in between. The CDR3 contains 16 residues. The CDR3 DNA sequence: TGTGCCAGCAGTTACTCGACCGTAGGCAGGGCGAGAGAGCAGTACTTC. This codes for CASSYSTVGRAREQYF.